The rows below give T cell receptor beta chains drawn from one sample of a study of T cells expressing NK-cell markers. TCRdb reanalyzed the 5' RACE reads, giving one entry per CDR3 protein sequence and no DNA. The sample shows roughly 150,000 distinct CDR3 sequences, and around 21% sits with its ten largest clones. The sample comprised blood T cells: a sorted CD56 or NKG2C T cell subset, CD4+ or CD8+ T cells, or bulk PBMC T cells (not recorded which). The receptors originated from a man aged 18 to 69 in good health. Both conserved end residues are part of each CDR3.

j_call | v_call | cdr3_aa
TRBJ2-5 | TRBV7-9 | CASSLPGSRPKAQYF
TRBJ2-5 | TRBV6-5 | CASSYSWAENGETQYF
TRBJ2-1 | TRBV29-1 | CSVEYTAPYNEQFF
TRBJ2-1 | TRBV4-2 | CASSQMGAGDYNEQFF
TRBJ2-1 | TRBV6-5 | CASSYSPVEQFF
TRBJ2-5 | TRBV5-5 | CASSLSEGIGETQYF
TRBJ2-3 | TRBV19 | CATSPPAATDTQYF
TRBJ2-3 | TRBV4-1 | CASSQVQGTTDTQYF
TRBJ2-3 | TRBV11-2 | CASTQGTSSTDTQYF
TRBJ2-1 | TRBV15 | CATSRVEGTAGYEQFF
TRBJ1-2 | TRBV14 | CASSQDLGGYGYTF
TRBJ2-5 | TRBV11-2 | CASSSGLAPMEETQYF
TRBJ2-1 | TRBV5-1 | CASRDGGGVINEQFF
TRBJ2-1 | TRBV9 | CASSVTASSSYNEQFF
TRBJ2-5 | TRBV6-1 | CASSEEGGVGGETQYF
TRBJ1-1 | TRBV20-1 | CSANPDRENTEAFF
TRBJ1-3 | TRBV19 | CASGDREGNTIYF
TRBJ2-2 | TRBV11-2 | CASSSGTGHTGELFF
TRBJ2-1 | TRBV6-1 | CASQIGFLYNEQFF
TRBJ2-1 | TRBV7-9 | CASSYAREINEQFF
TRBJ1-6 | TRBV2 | CASREGGFVYNSPLHF
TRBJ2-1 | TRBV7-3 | CASSRHSEGGWNEQFF
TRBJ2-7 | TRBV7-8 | CASSLAFRGFGYEQYF
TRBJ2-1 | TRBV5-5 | CASSLWTSGGPTYNEQFF
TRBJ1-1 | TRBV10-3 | CATRTREVITEAFF
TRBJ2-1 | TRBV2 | CASSERVGQGHEQFF
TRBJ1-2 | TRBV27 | CATRQGGGYTF
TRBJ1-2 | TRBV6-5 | CASSPAGVAGGYTF
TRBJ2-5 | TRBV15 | CATSRESGGKETQYF
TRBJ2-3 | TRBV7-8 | CASSSSAGPVGENTDTQYF
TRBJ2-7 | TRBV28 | CASSQAGRLYEQYF
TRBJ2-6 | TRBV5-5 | CASSSGTGANVLTF
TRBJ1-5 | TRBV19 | CASSIVGVGSSNQPQHF
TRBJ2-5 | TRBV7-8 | CASSLYPWQVGETQYF
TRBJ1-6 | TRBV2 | CASSELGSSYNSPLHF
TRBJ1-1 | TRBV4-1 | CASSQEDSISYMNTEAFF
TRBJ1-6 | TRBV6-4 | CASSPSGGGNSPLHF
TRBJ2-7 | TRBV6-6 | CASSYDVLGEQYF
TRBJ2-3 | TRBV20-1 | CSAQHGLAGGPRTDTQYF
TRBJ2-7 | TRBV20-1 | CSPRASGDYEQYF
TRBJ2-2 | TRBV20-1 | CSADSTDYPGELFF
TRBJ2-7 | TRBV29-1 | CSVEFGLAGATSSYEQYF
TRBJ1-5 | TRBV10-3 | CAISEGMGDVGNQPQHF
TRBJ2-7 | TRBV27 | CASGLTGLVVEQYF
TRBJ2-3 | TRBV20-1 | CSATGLAASTDTQYF
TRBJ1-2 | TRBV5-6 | CASSVVAGWDYGYTF
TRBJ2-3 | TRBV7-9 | CASSLGVPSTDTQYF
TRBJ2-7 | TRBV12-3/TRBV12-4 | CASSLDRGANEQYF
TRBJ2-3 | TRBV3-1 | CASSHASGGSADTQYF
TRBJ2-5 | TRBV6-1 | CASSPEGSIQETQYF
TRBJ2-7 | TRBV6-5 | CASSYSGPARNEQYF
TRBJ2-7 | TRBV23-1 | CASSQGWIEQYF
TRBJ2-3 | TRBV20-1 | CSARDTHTDTQYF
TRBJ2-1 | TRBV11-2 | CASSLDAVVTSSYNEQFF
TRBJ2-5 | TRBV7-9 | CASSSGLAGRGQETQYF